Presented here are 28 T cell receptor beta chains from one specimen sequenced in a study of T cells in Graves' hyperthyroidism and ophthalmopathy (dated by TCRdb to between 2018 and 2021). Libraries came from multiplex PCR. The listed sequencing device is Illumina HiSeq 2000. Amplification of TCR beta CDR3 regions was carried out from RNA transcripts. For the first round of RT-PCR on the TCR CDR3, the HTBI primer set was used together with the Qiagen OneStep RT-PCR kit. In TCRdb, the public reads were trimmed at Q25 with fastp and aligned with MiXCR, with productive beta chains retained. Each CDR3 protein appears once, grouped with its most common genes and DNA. The sample table holds hundreds of thousands of distinct CDR3 sequences, of which about 20% were seen once. About 60% of the sample is in the top ten clones. The sequenced sample consisted of blood. Every receptor here comes from a man aged 25 to 40 with Graves' ophthalmopathy.

This clonotype has more than one count but fewer than ten. This rearrangement joins TRBV24-1 to TRBJ2-1, with D perhaps TRBD2 (6 bases). V was cut by 3 bases and J by 2 bases, with 10 bases left in between. Germline loops: CDR1 KGHDR, CDR2 SFDVKD. The CDR3 runs 15 residues. CDR3 protein: CATSDGRDAYNEQFF. Written as DNA, the CDR3 is TGTGCCACCAGTGATGGGCGGGATGCCTACAATGAGCAGTTCTTC.

V gene TRBV10-3 combines with J gene TRBJ1-2; maybe TRBD1 (6 bases). Trimming stripped 6 bases from V and 7 bases from J, with 18 bases between. Germline assignment: CDR1 ENHRY and CDR2 SYGVKD. CDR3 size: 14 residues. The CDR3 coding sequence is TGTGCCATCAGGCTAACGGGGGGGCGATTTGGCTACACCTTC. Residues: CAIRLTGGRFGYTF.

J is TRBJ2-1 and V is TRBV10-3; D is undetermined. This CDR3 comprises 10 residues. The V gene's germline CDR1 is ENHRY and CDR2 SYGVKD. The germline V and J ends were trimmed by 8 bases and 5 bases, with 4 bases remaining between them. The chain's CDR3 is CAIGDNEQFF. The CDR3, as DNA: TGTGCCATCGGGGACAATGAGCAGTTCTTC.

This clonotype was observed once. Here the CDR3 reads CASSLGDMRGDEQFF. Written as DNA, the CDR3 is TGCGCCAGCAGCTTGGGGGACATGCGGGGGGATGAGCAGTTCTTC. This chain connects TRBV5-1 to TRBJ2-1; 8 positions match TRBD2. The CDR3 sequence is 15 residues long. The junction had 7 bases not matched to a gene; V was cut back by 0 bases and J by 8 bases. The V gene's germline CDR1 is SGHRS and CDR2 YFSETQ.

This clonotype was seen ten or more times. The V and J genes are TRBV11-2 and TRBJ2-1; D is perhaps TRBD2 (6 bases). Trimming removed 5 bases from V and 0 bases from J, with 20 bases in between. The germline CDR1 and CDR2 sequences are SGHAT and FQNNGV. The CDR3 sequence is 18 residues long. The CDR3 coding sequence is TGTGCCAGCAGCCACCCCAGCGGGCAAAGGGCCTCCTACAATGAGCAGTTCTTC. It yields the protein CASSHPSGQRASYNEQFF.

The chain carries TRBV12-3 or TRBV12-4 and TRBJ2-2; D remains unclear. V lost 5 bases and J 5 bases, leaving 9 bases between the germline ends. There are 13 residues in the CDR3. CDR3 in amino acids: CASSNQETGELFF. The CDR3 nucleotides are TGTGCCAGCAGTAATCAGGAAACCGGGGAGCTGTTTTTT.

The V and J genes are TRBV4-1 and TRBJ1-5, with unresolved D. Looked up from germline, CDR1 is MGHRA and CDR2 is YSYEKL. This CDR3 is built from 15 residues. V was trimmed by 1 base and J by 6 bases, leaving 13 bases between them. CDR3 residues: CASSQVAGTCQPQHF. The CDR3 nucleotides are TGCGCCAGCAGCCAAGTCGCCGGTACATGTCAGCCCCAGCATTTT.

Regarding this clonotype: This may be a read error, as it is one base from a much larger clone. Here the CDR3 DNA reads TGCGCCAGCAGCCAAGGAGGCGCAGGCAGTAGCTATGGCTACACCTTC. This gives the protein CASSQGGAGSSYGYTF. The V call is TRBV4-1, the J call TRBJ1-2; the D is unclear. Trimming took off 1 base at V and 4 bases at J, with 16 bases between the two ends. This CDR3 contains 16 residues. CDR1 MGHRA and CDR2 YSYEKL come from the germline V gene.

There are many counts of this clonotype. The chain joins TRBV6-2 or TRBV6-3 to TRBJ2-1, with a tentative D call TRBD2 (6 bases). V was cut by 5 bases and J by 0 bases, with 11 bases left in between. The CDR3 runs to 15 residues. Germline lookup yields CDR1 MNHEY and CDR2 SVGEGT. As DNA, the CDR3 is TGTGCCAGCAGTCAGCGGGCCGACTCCTACAATGAGCAGTTCTTC. It specifies CASSQRADSYNEQFF.

Turning to this clonotype: A much larger clone sits a single nucleotide away, making a read error possible. The gene calls are TRBV30 and TRBJ2-7; D could derive from TRBD1 or TRBD2 (5 bases each). Germline CDR1 and CDR2: GTSNPN and SVGIG (reference sequence). V lost 4 bases and J lost 8, with 18 bases in between. The CDR3 is 13 residues long. The CDR3 sequence: CAWKRTGAPKQYF. The CDR3 DNA follows: TGTGCCTGGAAGAGGACCGGGGCCCCGAAGCAGTACTTC.

The chain is built from TRBV28 and TRBJ1-1; D unclear. The CDR3 runs to 16 residues. Trimming stripped 5 bases from V and 3 bases from J, with 19 bases between. Germline-derived CDR1 and CDR2 are MDHEN and SYDVKM. The CDR3 is CASSPFFGRRDTEAFF. The CDR3 bases are TGTGCCAGCAGTCCCTTCTTCGGTCGACGAGACACTGAAGCTTTCTTT.

The gene calls are TRBV5-1 and TRBJ2-1; 11 positions agree with TRBD2. The CDR3 extends over 15 amino acids. Trimming removed 2 bases from V and 5 bases from J; junction bases left unmatched: 3. Germline V gene data show CDR1 as SGHRS and CDR2 as YFSETQ. The CDR3 sequence: CASSLLAGVNNEQFF. The CDR3 DNA reads TGCGCCAGCAGCTTACTAGCGGGAGTAAACAATGAGCAGTTCTTC.

A word on this clonotype: This may be a read error, as it is one base from a much larger clone. The chain joins TRBV20-1 to TRBJ2-5, with D tentatively TRBD1 (6 bases). The germline gives CDR1 DFQATT, CDR2 SNEGSKA (reference sequence). The CDR3 loop spans 12 amino acids. In DNA, the CDR3 is TGCAGTGCTTGGGGACAAGAAGAGACCCAGTGCTTC. Amino acids: CSAWGQEETQCF.

A note on this clonotype: One end of the junction does not line up with germline, which may come from a read error. The gene calls are TRBV29-1 and TRBJ2-5, with D possibly being TRBD1 or TRBD2 (5 bases each). The CDR3 covers 13 residues. CDR1 and CDR2 from the germline V gene are SQVTM and ANQGSEA. The CDR3 region is CSSGHIREEIQYF. Here the CDR3 DNA reads TGCAGCTCGGGGCACATCCGGGAAGAGATCCAGTACTTC. Full variable domain (missing parts from reference TRBV29-1 and TRBJ2-5): SAVISQKPSRDICQRGTSLTIQCQVDSQVTMMFWYRQQPGQSLTLIATANQGSEATYESGFVIDKFPISRPNLTFSTLTVSNMSPEDSSIYLCSSGHIREEIQYFGPGTRLLVL.

This clonotype was detected many times. The chain employs TRBV2 and TRBJ2-7; 7 bases match TRBD2. The junction had 17 bases not matched to a gene; V was cut back by 6 bases and J by 6 bases. This CDR3 region has 16 residues. The germline gives CDR1 SNHLY, CDR2 FYNNEI. The CDR3 sequence: CASRGELAKTLGEQYF. For the CDR3, the DNA is TGTGCCAGCAGGGGGGAACTAGCGAAGACTCTAGGCGAGCAGTACTTC.

The V call is TRBV5-1, the J call TRBJ2-2; 7 positions match TRBD2. The germline V gene has CDR1 SGHRS and CDR2 YFSETQ. This CDR3 region has 16 residues. Trimming removed 2 bases from V and 4 bases from J; junction bases left unmatched: 8. For the CDR3, the DNA is TGCGCCAGCAGCTTCGGGACTATCCCACTCACCGGGGAGCTGTTTTTT. Its translation is CASSFGTIPLTGELFF.

This clonotype was seen ten or more times. The chain employs TRBV27 and TRBJ2-7, with TRBD2 identical over 14 bases. V was clipped by 5 bases and J by 1 base; unmatched bases: 10. CDR1 and CDR2 from the germline V gene are MNHEY and SMNVEV (reference sequence). The CDR3 spans 18 residues. CDR3: CASSTRTSGRKESYEQYF. The CDR3 DNA reads TGTGCCAGCAGTACCCGGACTAGCGGGAGGAAAGAGTCCTACGAGCAGTACTTC.

Ten or more counts support this clonotype. This rearrangement joins TRBV7-2 to TRBJ2-1; 7 nucleotides align to TRBD2. CDR1 and CDR2 (germline): SGHTA, FQGNSA. Losses at the gene ends were 5 bases for V and 2 bases for J; bases not matched to a gene: 3. CDR3 length: 14 residues. The CDR3: CASSRGLAYNEQFF. CDR3 nucleotide sequence: TGTGCCAGCAGCCGTGGACTAGCCTACAATGAGCAGTTCTTC.

The rearrangement uses TRBV11-2 and TRBJ1-2; 7 bases agree with TRBD1. Germline trimming cut 0 bases from V and 7 bases from J; bases unmatched to any gene: 5. The CDR3 is 14 residues long. Germline loops: CDR1 SGHAT, CDR2 FQNNGV. DNA of the CDR3: TGTGCCAGCAGCTTAGACGGACAGGTCGGTGGCTACACCTTC. As protein: CASSLDGQVGGYTF.

This clonotype was observed at least ten times. The CDR3 sequence is CASSQVEDTQYF. CDR3 sequence (DNA): TGTGCCAGCAGCCAAGTCGAAGATACGCAGTATTTT. This chain links TRBV3-1 with TRBJ2-3; D is unresolved. The V end lost 1 base, the J end lost 5 bases, and 4 bases lay between the germline ends. Germline loops: CDR1 LGHDT, CDR2 YNNKEL (reference sequence). The CDR3 is made up of 12 amino acids.

This chain links TRBV12-3 or TRBV12-4 with TRBJ2-7, with TRBD1 as a possible D gene (6 bases). CDR3 length equals 12 residues. V was pared by 6 bases and J by 7 bases, with 13 bases between. CDR3 bases: TGTGCCAGCAGACAGGGTTCGTCTGAGCAGTACTTC. Protein product: CASRQGSSEQYF.

The rearrangement joins TRBV28 to TRBJ2-3; 8 bases are a match to TRBD2. Germline V gene data show CDR1 as MDHEN and CDR2 as SYDVKM. The CDR3 has 15 amino acids. J lost 7 bases, V lost 4 bases, and 10 bases had no gene match. Here the CDR3 reads CASSWGAGAENTQYF. For the CDR3, the DNA is TGTGCCAGCAGTTGGGGAGCGGGAGCCGAAAATACGCAGTATTTT.

This clonotype was detected a few times. This chain uses TRBV6-1 with TRBJ1-6; 8 positions agree with TRBD1. The CDR3 spans 16 residues. CDR1 is MNHNS and CDR2 is SASEGT in the germline V gene. The V segment lost 7 bases and the J segment 6 bases; nucleotides outside the gene matches: 11. The CDR3 loop is CASIRYPGQGNSPLHF. CDR3 nucleotides: TGTGCCAGCATCCGTTACCCCGGACAGGGTAATTCACCCCTCCACTTT.

In regard to this clonotype: With a much larger clone just one base away, this may be a read error. The chain combines TRBV11-3 with TRBJ2-1, with unresolved D. Germline CDR1 reads SGHNT; CDR2 reads YENEEA. Trimming removed 3 bases from V and 9 bases from J, with 6 bases in between. The CDR3 is made up of 11 amino acids. CDR3 sequence reads: CASSFPFEQFF. CDR3 DNA: TGTGCCAGCAGCTTCCCCTTTGAGCAGTTCTTC.

The gene calls are TRBV6-1 and TRBJ1-3; a possible D gene is TRBD1 (5 bases). Per the germline V gene, CDR1 is MNHNS and CDR2 is SASEGT. The CDR3 loop spans 14 amino acids. V lost 4 bases and J 1 base, leaving 8 bases between the germline ends. CDR3 in DNA: TGTGCCAGCAGTGTAGGGGCTTCTGGAAACACCATATATTTT. Translation gives CASSVGASGNTIYF.

This clonotype was counted once. This sequence may be a read error, since a much larger clone differs from it by one base. The CDR3 is CASSSRGAERGEAFF. CDR3 coding DNA: TGTGCCAGCTCTTCTCGGGGGGCTGAAAGAGGTGAAGCTTTCTTT. The rearrangement links TRBV18 to TRBJ1-1, with D perhaps TRBD1 (6 bases). V lost 6 bases, J lost 7 bases, and 21 bases lay in between. Germline CDR1 reads KGHSH; CDR2 reads LQKENI. The CDR3 loop spans 15 amino acids.

V gene TRBV5-1 combines with J gene TRBJ2-1; 10 bases fit TRBD2. Germline-derived CDR1 and CDR2 are SGHRS and YFSETQ. J gave up 1 base and V 6 bases, and 7 bases lay outside the gene matches. The CDR3 has 16 amino acids. The CDR3 loop reads CASKPLAGGSYNEQFF. The CDR3 region has the DNA TGCGCCAGCAAGCCTTTAGCGGGAGGATCCTACAATGAGCAGTTCTTC.

This clonotype was seen at least ten times. Here the CDR3 DNA reads TGTGCCACCCGCGGATTGGGGACGAGCTACACCTTC. Its translation is CATRGLGTSYTF. The chain joins TRBV12-3 or TRBV12-4 to TRBJ1-2, with D perhaps matching TRBD1 (5 bases). The length of the CDR3 is 12 residues. Trimming took off 10 bases at V and 9 bases at J, with 18 bases between the two ends.